The 17 T cell receptor beta chains presented below share a single source sample, sequenced in a study of early stage breast cancer tumors. Data came from immunoSEQ multiplex PCR; TCRdb stores just in-frame clones and leaves some out. The repertoire includes thousands of clones, over 65% of them detected once, and around an eighth sits in the top ten. Sequencing input: normal breast tissue next to the tumor. These receptors originate from a person aged 50-59 years with breast cancer.

The chain links TRBV5-5 to TRBJ2-1; 13 nucleotides align to TRBD2. This CDR3 region has 14 residues. V dropped 4 bases and J dropped 9; count of bases not matched to a gene: 4. Germline V gene lookup returns CDR1 SGHKS and CDR2 YYEKEE (reference sequence). The CDR3 is CASSELAGGGEQFF. CDR3 nucleotides: TGTGCCAGCAGCGAACTAGCGGGAGGGGGTGAGCAGTTCTTC.

This chain links TRBV9 with TRBJ1-3; a weak D match, TRBD1 (5 bases). V was shortened by 0 bases and J by 2 bases, with 12 bases between the two germline ends. The CDR3 runs 16 residues. The germline gives CDR1 SGDLS, CDR2 YYNGEE. CDR3 sequence (DNA): TGTGCCAGCAGCGTAGACCAGGGAGGAACTGGAAACACCATATATTTT. It is translated as CASSVDQGGTGNTIYF.

The genes are TRBV9 and TRBJ2-6; D perhaps matches TRBD1 (6 bases). The germline gives CDR1 SGDLS, CDR2 YYNGEE. V lost 0 bases to trimming and J lost 1 base, with 8 bases between them. The CDR3 runs 16 residues. CDR3 amino acids: CASSVGDRSGANVLTF. CDR3 sequence (DNA): TGTGCCAGCAGCGTAGGTGACAGGTCTGGGGCCAACGTCCTGACTTTC.

This clone was counted once. The junction does not match germline at one end; this may be a read error. The chain combines TRBV6-5 with TRBJ2-1, with 9 bases identical to TRBD2. The CDR3 length is 15 residues. Germline assignment: CDR1 MNHEY and CDR2 SVGAGI. For the CDR3, the DNA is TGTGCCAGCAGCCTAACTAGCGGGTCCTTCAATGAGCAGTTCTTC. Residues: CASSLTSGSFNEQFF.

By share of the sample, this clone is medium-sized. V and J are TRBV19 and TRBJ1-5, with D perhaps TRBD1 (5 bases). There are 16 residues in the CDR3. The germline V gene has CDR1 LNHDA and CDR2 SQIVND (reference sequence). Trimming took 3 bases from V and 7 from J, leaving 19 bases between them. The CDR3 sequence is CASSISGANTPQPQHF. In DNA, the CDR3 is TGTGCCAGTAGTATCAGCGGGGCAAACACCCCGCAGCCCCAGCATTTT.

The chain employs TRBV9 and TRBJ2-7; unclear D gene. CDR1 SGDLS and CDR2 YYNGEE come from the germline V gene. The CDR3 totals 14 residues. With 2 bases removed from V and 0 bases from J, the gap between germline ends came to 9 bases. As DNA, the CDR3 is TGTGCCAGCAGCGTTGACGGTGGCTCCTACGAGCAGTACTTC. It translates to CASSVDGGSYEQYF. Variable domain in full (rest from reference TRBV9 and TRBJ2-7): DSGVTQTPKHLITATGQRVTLRCSPRSGDLSVYWYQQSLDQGLQFLIQYYNGEERAKGNILERFSAQQFPDLHSELNLSSLELGDSALYFCASSVDGGSYEQYFGPGTRLTVT.

This clone was seen a few times. The rearrangement uses TRBV2 and TRBJ1-2, with D maybe TRBD1 (6 bases). Trimming stripped 5 bases from V and 4 bases from J, with 11 bases between. This CDR3 is built from 13 residues. CDR1 is SNHLY and CDR2 is FYNNEI in the germline V gene. CDR3 protein: CASSPEGGYGYTF. The CDR3 nucleotides are TGTGCCAGCAGTCCCGAAGGGGGCTATGGCTACACCTTC.

This chain links TRBV6-5 with TRBJ2-7; D is unclear. This CDR3 spans 15 amino acids. Germline-derived CDR1 and CDR2 are MNHEY and SVGAGI. V was shortened by 6 bases and J by 3 bases, with 18 bases between the two germline ends. CDR3 nucleotide sequence: TGTGCCAGCAGCAAAAACGCAGTGGCTCTCTACGAGCAGTACTTC. Translating gives CASSKNAVALYEQYF.

The gene calls are TRBV2 and TRBJ2-2; 10 bases are shared with TRBD2. Germline CDR1 reads SNHLY; CDR2 reads FYNNEI. This CDR3 has 17 amino acids. The trim removed 6 bases at V and 7 bases at J, leaving 14 bases unmatched. Written as DNA, the CDR3 is TGTGCCAGCAGGGGGAGGAGCGGGAGGGCCGTGGTCGGGGAGCTGTTTTTT. This encodes CASRGRSGRAVVGELFF.

The table lists this clone with a few counts. V usage is TRBV28 and J usage is TRBJ1-2, with 9 bases matching TRBD1. The V segment lost 5 bases and the J segment 8 bases; nucleotides outside the gene matches: 12. The germline V gene encodes CDR1 MDHEN and CDR2 SYDVKM. This CDR3 comprises 15 residues. This CDR3 is CASSPPGTGIGGYTF. For the CDR3, the DNA is TGTGCCAGCAGTCCCCCCGGGACAGGGATTGGAGGCTACACCTTC.

This clone was counted a few times. V gene TRBV27 combines with J gene TRBJ1-1; weak D call: TRBD1 (5 bases). The CDR3 runs to 12 residues. The V and J ends lost 6 bases and 0 bases respectively, with 5 bases between them. Germline CDR1 reads MNHEY; CDR2 reads SMNVEV (reference sequence). The CDR3 region has the DNA TGTGCCAGCAGGGGGGTGAACACTGAAGCTTTCTTT. It is translated as CASRGVNTEAFF.

This clone is large (0.1 to 1%) by share. This chain links TRBV2 with TRBJ2-1; D might be TRBD1 (5 bases). The CDR3 contains 13 residues. Between the trimmed V and J ends, which lost 2 bases and 7 bases, there was a span of 9 bases. The germline CDR1 and CDR2 sequences are SNHLY and FYNNEI. The CDR3 nucleotides are TGTGCCAGCAGTGAAAGACAGCCAAATGAGCAGTTCTTC. Its protein is CASSERQPNEQFF.

This clone was picked up one time. V and J are TRBV5-8 and TRBJ1-4; 7 nucleotides align to TRBD1. This CDR3 contains 14 residues. V dropped 2 bases and J dropped 11; count of bases not matched to a gene: 9. From germline, CDR1 is SGHTS and CDR2 YDEGEE. The chain's CDR3 is CASSLGQATTKLFF. The CDR3 nucleotides read TGTGCCAGCAGCTTAGGACAGGCTACCACTAAACTGTTTTTT.

J is TRBJ2-1 and V is TRBV5-1; either TRBD1 or TRBD2 may fit D (5 bases each). The length of the CDR3 is 16 residues. Germline V gene sequence: CDR1 SGHRS, CDR2 YFSETQ. Trimming left V 0 bases short and J 0 bases short, with 10 bases between. The CDR3, as DNA: TGCGCCAGCAGCTTGGAATGGGGGAGCTCCTACAATGAGCAGTTCTTC. Its protein product is CASSLEWGSSYNEQFF.

V usage is TRBV4-3 and J usage is TRBJ1-1, with no clear D. The V gene lost 2 bases and the J gene lost 8 bases, with 15 bases spanning the gap. This CDR3 has 14 residues. Germline V CDR1 and CDR2: LGHNA, YSLEER. CDR3 sequence: CASSQSTRPSEAFF. Here the CDR3 DNA reads TGCGCCAGCAGCCAATCCACTCGGCCTTCCGAAGCTTTCTTT.

The chain recombines TRBV9 with TRBJ2-1, with D perhaps matching TRBD2 (6 bases). This CDR3 is built from 15 residues. Trimming stripped 0 bases from V and 2 bases from J, with 9 bases between. Germline-derived CDR1 and CDR2 are SGDLS and YYNGEE. The DNA for the CDR3 is TGTGCCAGCAGCGTAGGGACTATTACCTACAATGAGCAGTTCTTC. It encodes CASSVGTITYNEQFF.

The rearrangement links TRBV11-2 to TRBJ2-3; possibly TRBD1 or TRBD2 for D (6 bases each). The length of the CDR3 is 15 residues. The germline V gene has CDR1 SGHAT and CDR2 FQNNGV. Trimming cost V 6 bases and J 2 bases, with 15 bases left between them. The CDR3 DNA reads TGTGCCAGCAGTAAGGGGGGAGGACCCACAGATACGCAGTATTTT. This translates into CASSKGGGPTDTQYF.